This TCR beta chain was found in a study of regulatory and conventional T cells in RAG deficiency. Genomic DNA came from blood regulatory T cells gated CD4+ CD25-high CD127-low. TCRdb's copy holds only in-frame clones and misses some; the assay was immunoSEQ multiplex PCR. The table includes thousands of clones, under 95% detected once. Study results and caveats: Omenn syndrome and CID/AS patients had about 110-fold fewer unique Treg TCR beta sequences, versus about 10-fold elsewhere. Control T-cell subsets had markedly higher Shannon entropy and lower Simpson indices than RAG-deficient patients. Sorted Omenn CD25-high CD127-low cells may not be bona fide Tregs. Patient subsets had shorter CDR3s; Omenn Treg-Tconv overlap exceeded 80%.

Germline V gene sequence: CDR1 SGHNT, CDR2 YYREEE (reference sequence). The V and J ends lost 5 bases and 1 base, in that order; junction bases with no gene match: 7. The CDR3 spans 17 residues. Details on this clone: Its antigen is as yet unknown.

This sample also belongs to another study, concerning regulatory T cells. This second study notes: The PCR used 52 TRBV and 13 TRBJ primers.

Sequencing was carried out using CD127- CD25+ CD4+ Tregs sorted from blood. The V call is TRBV5-4, the J call TRBJ2-6, with TRBD1 matching over 9 bases. The TCR comes from a human donor in good health. CDR3 sequence: CASSMGQGRSGANVLTF. In DNA, the CDR3 is TGTGCCAGCAGTATGGGACAGGGACGATCTGGGGCCAACGTCCTGACTTTC.